This is a list of T cell receptor beta chains from one sample in a study of breast tumors, draining lymph nodes, adjacent tissues. TCRdb independently ran MiXCR on the multiplex PCR reads; one entry per CDR3 protein. Of around 16,000 distinct CDR3 sequences in the sample, 52% were seen once. Sequenced material: tumor-adjacent breast tissue. These receptors originate from a female donor with breast cancer. Some clones in this sample may be carry-over from other donors' samples. The CDR3 runs from the conserved cysteine through the conserved F or W. A D gene is named only where the DNA matches it firmly. Clone size is shown for a subset of rows, as once, few, many or a class of expanded clone.

v_call,j_call,clone_size,d_call,cdr3_aa,cdr3_nt
TRBV7-2,TRBJ1-5,-,TRBD1,CASSWNYGQGANQPQHF,TGTGCCAGCAGCTGGAATTACGGACAGGGGGCCAATCAGCCCCAGCATTTT
TRBV19,TRBJ2-5,many,-,CTSSIVGAPRAQYF,TGTACCAGTAGTATAGTCGGGGCTCCGAGAGCCCAGTACTTC
TRBV9,TRBJ2-7,-,TRBD2,CASSGGTSGYYEQYF,TGTGCCAGCAGCGGTGGGACTAGCGGGTACTACGAGCAGTACTTC
TRBV6-5,TRBJ1-2,many,-,CASSHSRRGGAGEGYTF,TGTGCCAGCAGTCACTCTCGAAGAGGCGGAGCGGGGGAGGGCTACACCTTC
TRBV7-2,TRBJ1-2,-,TRBD1,CASSLAPGQGISYTF,TGTGCCAGCAGCTTAGCTCCGGGACAGGGGATTAGCTACACCTTC
TRBV29-1,TRBJ2-1,-,TRBD2,CSVEALLAHDNEQFF,TGCAGCGTTGAAGCGTTACTAGCGCACGACAATGAGCAGTTCTTC
TRBV5-1,TRBJ2-1,-,TRBD2,CASSLDPSGVSSYNEQFF,TGCGCCAGCAGCTTGGACCCTAGCGGGGTTAGCTCCTACAATGAGCAGTTCTTC
TRBV9,TRBJ2-1,-,TRBD2,CASSETSGRVDEQFF,TGTGCCAGCAGCGAAACTAGCGGGAGGGTGGATGAGCAGTTCTTC
TRBV27,TRBJ2-1,-,TRBD1,CASSRTGTGSYNEQFF,TGTGCCAGCAGTCGAACCGGGACAGGGTCCTACAATGAGCAGTTCTTC
TRBV5-4,TRBJ2-7,-,-,CASSLDASEQYF,TGTGCCAGCAGCTTGGACGCCTCCGAGCAGTACTTC
TRBV18,TRBJ1-4,many,TRBD1,CASQDTGQGTTKLFF,TGTGCCAGCCAAGACACGGGACAGGGGACCACGAAACTGTTTTTT
TRBV20-1,TRBJ2-5,-,TRBD1,CSARRQGETPYF,TGCAGTGCTAGACGGCAGGGGGAGACCCCGTACTTC
TRBV5-1,TRBJ2-7,medium-sized,TRBD2,CASSLVGGDDEQYF,TGCGCCAGCAGCCTGGTTGGGGGGGACGACGAGCAGTACTTC
TRBV29-1,TRBJ2-1,once,-,CSVTGEQFF,TGCAGCGTAACGGGTGAGCAGTTCTTC
TRBV7-2,TRBJ1-6,medium-sized,-,CASSLDGYNSPLHF,TGTGCCAGCAGCTTAGACGGATATAATTCACCCCTCCACTTT
TRBV4-1,TRBJ2-1,many,-,CASSQEISVYEQFF,TGCGCCAGCAGCCAAGAGATATCAGTCTATGAGCAGTTCTTC
TRBV6-1,TRBJ2-7,-,-,CASSAAREASEQYF,TGTGCCAGCAGTGCAGCCCGTGAGGCGAGCGAGCAGTACTTC
TRBV7-3,TRBJ2-2,many,-,CASSSAEGRGGELFF,TGTGCCAGCAGCTCCGCGGAGGGCAGGGGCGGGGAGCTGTTTTTT
TRBV19,TRBJ1-2,-,-,CASSSTGGNYGYTF,TGTGCCAGTAGCTCTACGGGCGGGAACTATGGCTACACCTTC
TRBV7-2,TRBJ2-3,-,TRBD1,CASSLAPGQGRVDTQYF,TGTGCCAGCAGCTTAGCTCCGGGACAGGGGAGGGTCGATACGCAGTATTTT
TRBV5-6,TRBJ2-3,many,TRBD1,CASSLIQGTDTQYF,TGTGCCAGCAGCTTAATACAGGGGACAGATACGCAGTATTTT
TRBV29-1,TRBJ1-4,-,TRBD1,CSAYRGPHANNKKLFF,TGCAGCGCCTACAGGGGACCCCACGCAAATAATAAAAAACTTTTTTTT